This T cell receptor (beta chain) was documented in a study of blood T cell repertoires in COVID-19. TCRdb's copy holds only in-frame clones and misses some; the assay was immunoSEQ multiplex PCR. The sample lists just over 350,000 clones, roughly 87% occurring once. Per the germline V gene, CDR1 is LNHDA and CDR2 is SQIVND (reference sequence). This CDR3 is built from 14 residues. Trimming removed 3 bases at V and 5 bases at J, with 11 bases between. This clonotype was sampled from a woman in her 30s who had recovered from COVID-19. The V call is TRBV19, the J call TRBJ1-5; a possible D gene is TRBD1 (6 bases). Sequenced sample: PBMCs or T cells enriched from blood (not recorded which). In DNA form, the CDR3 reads TGTGCCAGTAGTATCTTGTCAGGGGATCAGCCCCAGCATTTT. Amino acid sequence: CASSILSGDQPQHF.